A selection of T cell receptor beta chains follows, all from one sample in a study of blood T cell repertoires in COVID-19. Measured with immunoSEQ multiplex PCR; TCRdb has only the in-frame clones, and not every one. The sample contains approximately 90,000 clones, over 75% of which appear only once. The material sequenced was peripheral blood. Every receptor here comes from a human donor in a cohort sampled during active COVID-19. Each CDR3 is given with its conserved first and last residue. A D gene is named only where the DNA matches it firmly. The listing skips clone size in some rows; elsewhere it reads once, few, many or a size class.

>TRBD1|TRBV19|TRBJ2-7|.
CASSFSGRDRYYEQYF
TGTGCCAGTAGTTTTTCGGGACGGGACAGATACTACGAGCAGTACTTC
>.|TRBV5-6|TRBJ2-7|.
CASSLALQAYYEQYF
TGTGCCAGCAGCTTGGCCCTACAGGCCTACTACGAGCAGTACTTC
>TRBD2|TRBV19|TRBJ2-5|.
CASRKRGAEETQYF
TGTGCCAGTAGGAAGCGGGGGGCGGAAGAGACCCAGTACTTC
>TRBD1|TRBV5-1|TRBJ1-1|.
CASSSQTGLMYTEAFF
TGCGCCAGCAGCTCCCAGACAGGGCTGATGTACACTGAAGCTTTCTTT
>.|TRBV12-3/TRBV12-4|TRBJ2-1|.
CASSFRGYNEQFF
TGTGCCAGCAGTTTCCGCGGATACAATGAGCAGTTCTTC
>TRBD2|TRBV29-1|TRBJ2-1|.
CSVGLAGGDNEQFF
TGCAGCGTTGGACTAGCGGGGGGGGATAATGAGCAGTTCTTC
>.|TRBV30|TRBJ1-2|.
CAWSVQQGGGYTF
TGTGCCTGGAGTGTACAGCAGGGAGGCGGCTACACCTTC
>.|TRBV7-3|TRBJ2-3|.
CASSRAGATDTQYF
TGTGCCAGTTCCCGCGCGGGGGCCACAGATACGCAGTATTTT
>.|TRBV5-1|TRBJ2-7|.
CASSLRQYRPDQGEQYF
TGCGCCAGCAGCCTACGCCAATACAGACCGGATCAGGGAGAGCAGTACTTC
>TRBD2|TRBV7-9|TRBJ2-3|.
CASSRRTSGGSTDTQYF
TGTGCCAGCAGCCGTAGGACTAGCGGGGGTAGCACAGATACGCAGTATTTT
>TRBD1|TRBV9|TRBJ2-4|few
CASSEGGPYENIQYF
TGTGCCAGCAGCGAAGGGGGCCCCTATGAAAACATTCAGTACTTC
>.|TRBV27|TRBJ1-2|.
CASRPQVNYGYTF
TGTGCCAGCAGACCGCAGGTTAACTATGGCTACACCTTC
>TRBD2|TRBV6-1|TRBJ2-3|.
CASRESGGPVLNTQYF
TGTGCCAGCAGAGAAAGCGGGGGCCCCGTTTTGAATACGCAGTATTTT
>TRBD1|TRBV5-4|TRBJ1-4|.
CASSFGTGLSEKLFF
TGTGCCAGCAGCTTTGGGACAGGGTTAAGTGAAAAACTGTTTTTT
>.|TRBV3-1/TRBV3-2|TRBJ1-2|.
CASSQDPDTSIYGYTF
TGTGCCAGCAGCCAAGATCCGGACACATCGATCTATGGCTACACCTTC
>.|TRBV18|TRBJ1-4|.
CASSATRTTNEKLFF
TGTGCCAGCTCAGCCACGCGGACAACTAATGAAAAACTGTTTTTT
>.|TRBV9|TRBJ1-6|.
CASSVGQDYNSPLHF
TGTGCCAGCAGCGTAGGACAGGACTATAATTCACCCCTCCACTTT
>TRBD2|TRBV10-3|TRBJ2-3|.
CAISEGLGADTQYF
TGTGCCATCAGTGAGGGACTAGGGGCGGATACGCAGTATTTT
>.|TRBV19|TRBJ1-5|.
CASSGQYSNQPQHF
TGTGCCAGTAGTGGGCAGTATAGCAATCAGCCCCAGCATTTT
>TRBD2|TRBV7-6|TRBJ2-7|.
CASSLSAGTSYEQYF
TGTGCCAGCAGCTTATCAGCGGGGACCTCCTACGAGCAGTACTTC
>.|TRBV19|TRBJ1-5|.
CASSIQGRGQPQHF
TGTGCCAGTAGTATCCAGGGAAGGGGGCAGCCCCAGCATTTT
>TRBD1|TRBV18|TRBJ2-5|.
CASSRFPDRGETQYF
TGTGCCAGCTCACGGTTCCCAGACAGGGGGGAGACCCAGTACTTC
>.|TRBV5-1|TRBJ1-1|.
CASSAAVYESTEAFF
TGCGCCAGCTCCGCGGCCGTATATGAGTCGACTGAAGCTTTCTTT
>TRBD1|TRBV5-5|TRBJ2-2|.
CASSPGQGGTGELFF
TGTGCCAGCAGCCCGGGACAGGGCGGTACCGGGGAGCTGTTTTTT
>TRBD1|TRBV6-4|TRBJ2-7|.
CASSAGQGIYEQYF
TGTGCCAGCAGCGCCGGACAGGGGATCTACGAGCAGTACTTC
>TRBD1|TRBV6-5|TRBJ1-2|.
CASRRTGLGGYTF
TGTGCCAGCAGGCGGACAGGGCTGGGTGGCTACACCTTC
>.|TRBV7-8|TRBJ1-2|.
CASSLEQVYGYTF
TGTGCCAGCAGCTTAGAACAGGTCTATGGCTACACCTTC